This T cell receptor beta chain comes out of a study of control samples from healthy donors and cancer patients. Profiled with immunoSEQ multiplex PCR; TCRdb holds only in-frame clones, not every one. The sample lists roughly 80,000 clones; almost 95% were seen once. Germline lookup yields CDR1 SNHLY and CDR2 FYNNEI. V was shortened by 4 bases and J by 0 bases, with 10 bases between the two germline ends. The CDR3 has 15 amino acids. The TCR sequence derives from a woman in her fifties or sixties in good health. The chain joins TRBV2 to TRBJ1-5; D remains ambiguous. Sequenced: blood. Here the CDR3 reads CASSAENYSNQPQHF. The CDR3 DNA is TGTGCCAGCAGTGCAGAAAACTATAGCAATCAGCCCCAGCATTTT.